Presented here are 6 T cell receptor beta chains from one specimen sequenced in a study of control samples from healthy donors and cancer patients. The table came from immunoSEQ multiplex PCR; TCRdb's copy has only in-frame clones and leaves some out. This sample has roughly 100,000 clones, with around 89% found just once. Sequencing was done on a sample of blood. The origin of the receptors is a man aged 30 to 39 in good health.

The J gene is TRBJ2-7, the V gene TRBV10-3; TRBD1 matches at 7 bases. CDR1 and CDR2 from the germline V gene are ENHRY and SYGVKD. The CDR3 has 14 amino acids. V shed 5 bases and J 2 bases; nucleotides not matched to a gene: 6. The CDR3 here is CAISLGGQTYEQYF. DNA of the CDR3: TGTGCCATCAGTTTAGGGGGACAGACCTACGAGCAGTACTTC.

This rearrangement joins TRBV4-3 to TRBJ2-5; D might be TRBD1 (6 bases). The germline V and J ends were trimmed by 0 bases and 1 base, with 12 bases remaining between them. Germline V lookup: CDR1 LGHNA, CDR2 YSLEER. The CDR3 totals 16 residues. CDR3 coding DNA: TGCGCCAGCAGCCAAGATGGGGGCGGTACCCAAGAGACCCAGTACTTC. Its protein is CASSQDGGGTQETQYF.

The chain recombines TRBV27 with TRBJ2-7, with D perhaps matching TRBD1 or TRBD2 (5 bases each). This CDR3 contains 13 residues. The germline CDR1 and CDR2 sequences are MNHEY and SMNVEV (reference sequence). Trimming pared 3 bases from V and 5 bases from J, leaving 11 bases between. The DNA for the CDR3 is TGTGCCAGCAGTTTGGGGGAAGGTAACGAGCAGTACTTC. This translates into CASSLGEGNEQYF.

This rearrangement joins TRBV18 to TRBJ1-1, with 10 bases identical to TRBD1. CDR3 size: 16 residues. Germline V gene sequence: CDR1 KGHSH, CDR2 LQKENI. Trimming removed 6 bases from V and 4 bases from J; junction bases left unmatched: 11. The CDR3 DNA sequence: TGTGCCAGCTCCAACCCGGGACAGGGGTCCAGCACTGAAGCTTTCTTT. It yields the protein CASSNPGQGSSTEAFF.

The V call is TRBV24-1, the J call TRBJ2-3; TRBD1 matches at 7 bases. With V trimmed by 0 bases and J by 5 bases, 1 base remained unmatched. The germline gives CDR1 KGHDR, CDR2 SFDVKD. The length of the CDR3 is 14 residues. The CDR3 spells CATSDLNRGDTQYF. The DNA of the CDR3 is TGTGCCACCAGTGATTTGAACAGGGGAGATACGCAGTATTTT.

The V gene is TRBV12-3 or TRBV12-4, the J gene TRBJ2-2, with D perhaps TRBD1 (6 bases). V lost 6 bases and J 5 bases, leaving 10 bases between the germline ends. This CDR3 contains 13 residues. Written as DNA, the CDR3 is TGTGCCAGCAGACACAGGGATACCGGGGAGCTGTTTTTT. The encoded protein is CASRHRDTGELFF.